The source of this T cell receptor (beta chain) is a study of read filtering for tumor transcriptome and immune sequencing. Points on this clonotype: Since a much larger clone is just one base distant, this may be a read error.

The library was built from about 400 ng RNA with molecular barcoded adaptors for alpha/delta and beta/gamma chains. MiXCR, run by TCRdb on the reads, gives a single entry per CDR3 protein. The table shows 40,000 to 55,000 distinct CDR3 sequences, with roughly 19% occurring only once. The CDR3 totals 15 residues. Per the germline V gene, CDR1 is SGHTA and CDR2 is FQGNSA. V dropped 2 bases and J dropped 5 bases, with 14 bases sitting between them. This receptor was taken from a donor aged 40 or over with multiple myeloma. Sequenced sample: a population of CD138-negative cells sorted from bone marrow. The rearrangement uses TRBV7-2 and TRBJ2-3; D not resolved. CDR3 sequence reads: CASSLMAEGGDTQYF. DNA of the CDR3: TGTGCCAGCAGCTTAATGGCGGAAGGCGGAGATACGCAGTATTTT.